These 2 T cell receptor beta chains were all obtained from the same sample, sequenced in a study of blood T cell repertoires in COVID-19. Data came from immunoSEQ multiplex PCR; TCRdb stores just in-frame clones and leaves some out. The sample contains roughly 120,000 clones, around 83% of which appear only once. Sequenced: peripheral blood. The receptors come from a woman aged 55-69 years with COVID-19, enrolled during active disease.

This clone appeared a few times. The chain employs TRBV5-4 and TRBJ1-1; D is perhaps TRBD1 (6 bases). The germline V gene has CDR1 SGHNT and CDR2 YYREEE (reference sequence). This CDR3 has 15 amino acids. V was trimmed by 3 bases and J by 0 bases, leaving 12 bases between them. The CDR3 nucleotides read TGTGCCAGCAGCTCAGCTAACAGGGTGAACACTGAAGCTTTCTTT. This translates into CASSSANRVNTEAFF.

The chain uses TRBV19 and TRBJ1-2; perhaps TRBD1 as D (6 bases). V was clipped by 5 bases and J by 4 bases, with 17 bases between them. CDR1 and CDR2 from the germline V gene are LNHDA and SQIVND (reference sequence). The CDR3 runs 15 residues. The CDR3 DNA is TGTGCCAGTAGTCCAAACAGGGCCCTCGGCTATGGCTACACCTTC. It encodes CASSPNRALGYGYTF.